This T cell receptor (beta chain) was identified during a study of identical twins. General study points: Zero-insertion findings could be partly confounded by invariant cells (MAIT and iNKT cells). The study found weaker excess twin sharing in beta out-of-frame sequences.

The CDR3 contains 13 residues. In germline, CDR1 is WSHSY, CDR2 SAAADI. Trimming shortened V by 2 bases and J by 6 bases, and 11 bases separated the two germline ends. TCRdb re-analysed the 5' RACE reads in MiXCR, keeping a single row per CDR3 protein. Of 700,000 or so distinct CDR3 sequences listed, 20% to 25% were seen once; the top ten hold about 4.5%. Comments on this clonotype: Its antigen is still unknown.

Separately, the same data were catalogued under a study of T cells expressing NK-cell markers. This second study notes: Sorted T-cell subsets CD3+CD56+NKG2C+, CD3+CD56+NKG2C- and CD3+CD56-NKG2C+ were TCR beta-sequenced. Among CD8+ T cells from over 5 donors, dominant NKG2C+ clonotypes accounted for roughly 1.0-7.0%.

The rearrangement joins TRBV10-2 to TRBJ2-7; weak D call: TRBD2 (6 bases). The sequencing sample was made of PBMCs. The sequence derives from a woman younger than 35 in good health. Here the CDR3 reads CASSEMLGGEQYF. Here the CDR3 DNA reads TGCGCCAGCAGTGAGATGCTGGGAGGCGAGCAGTACTTC.